A single sample gave rise to the 29 T cell receptor beta chains below, sequenced in a study of blood T cell repertoires in COVID-19. Assay used: immunoSEQ multiplex PCR; TCRdb lists only in-frame clones, some missing. This table has fewer than 250,000 clones, approximately 91% appearing once. Sequencing used peripheral blood. The receptors stem from a man under 40 with COVID-19, enrolled during active disease.

V gene TRBV10-1 combines with J gene TRBJ1-1, with 7 bases matching TRBD1. Germline assignment: CDR1 WNHNN and CDR2 SYGVQD (reference sequence). Trimming took 7 bases from V and 3 from J; bases not matched to a gene: 11. This CDR3 has 15 residues. CDR3 sequence reads: CASTMVRGRDTEAFF. In DNA form, the CDR3 reads TGCGCCAGCACTATGGTGAGGGGGCGGGACACTGAAGCTTTCTTT.

The J gene is TRBJ2-5, the V gene TRBV15; 11 nucleotides agree with TRBD2. There are 16 residues in the CDR3. After removal of 3 bases from V and 5 bases from J, the junction contained 8 bases not matched to a gene. Germline loops: CDR1 LNHNV, CDR2 YYDKDF (reference sequence). CDR3 sequence reads: CATSRGSGGDLETQYF. Here the CDR3 DNA reads TGTGCCACCAGCAGGGGTAGCGGGGGGGATCTGGAGACCCAGTACTTC.

The chain joins TRBV30 to TRBJ1-1; TRBD1 might be the D (5 bases). The V end was cut by 0 bases, the J end by 3 bases, with 14 bases between. The CDR3 is made up of 15 amino acids. The germline CDR1 and CDR2 sequences are GTSNPN and SVGIG (reference sequence). The CDR3 protein is CAWSVGQGMDTEAFF. The CDR3 DNA follows: TGTGCCTGGAGTGTAGGGCAGGGCATGGACACTGAAGCTTTCTTT.

The rearrangement links TRBV2 to TRBJ1-1; a weak D match, TRBD1 (5 bases). V was pared by 7 bases and J by 10 bases, with 16 bases between. Germline CDR1 reads SNHLY; CDR2 reads FYNNEI. This CDR3 comprises 12 residues. CDR3 nucleotides: TGTGCCAGCATGGACGCAGGGCTGGCAGCTTTCTTT. Encoded protein: CASMDAGLAAFF. Drawing the rest from reference TRBV2 and TRBJ1-1, the complete variable domain is EPEVTQTPSHQVTQMGQEVILRCVPISNHLYFYWYRQILGQKVEFLVSFYNNEISEKSEIFDDQFSVERPDGSNFTLKIRSTKLEDSAMYFCASMDAGLAAFFGQGTRLTVV.

The genes are TRBV15 and TRBJ2-7; possibly TRBD1 for D (7 bases). Trimming took 5 bases from V and 4 from J, leaving 15 bases between them. There are 14 residues in the CDR3. Germline V gene sequence: CDR1 LNHNV, CDR2 YYDKDF (reference sequence). The DNA for the CDR3 is TGTGCCACCAGCCCCCGACAGGGAGGATACGAGCAGTACTTC. Translation: CATSPRQGGYEQYF.

V is TRBV27 and J is TRBJ1-1, with TRBD1 as a possible D gene (5 bases). Germline CDR1 is MNHEY and CDR2 is SMNVEV (reference sequence). V was cut by 1 base and J by 1 base, with 16 bases left in between. CDR3 length: 17 residues. DNA for the CDR3: TGTGCCAGCAGTTTATATTACACAGGTACTCAGAACACTGAAGCTTTCTTT. Translated, it gives CASSLYYTGTQNTEAFF.

J is TRBJ1-2 and V is TRBV10-1; tentatively, D is TRBD1 (6 bases). The germline V gene encodes CDR1 WNHNN and CDR2 SYGVQD (reference sequence). The V and J ends lost 3 bases and 3 bases respectively, with 14 bases between them. The CDR3 spans 15 residues. The CDR3 reads CASSDSQGSYYGYTF. CDR3 in DNA: TGCGCCAGCAGTGATTCTCAGGGGTCCTACTATGGCTACACCTTC.

The chain couples TRBV27 to TRBJ2-7, with D possibly being TRBD1 (6 bases). Germline lookup yields CDR1 MNHEY and CDR2 SMNVEV (reference sequence). The CDR3 has 15 residues. Between the trimmed V and J ends, which lost 5 bases and 3 bases, there was a span of 17 bases. This CDR3 reads CASSIGPRGSYEQYF. The DNA for the CDR3 is TGTGCCAGCAGTATAGGTCCCAGGGGAAGCTACGAGCAGTACTTC.

The CDR3 DNA follows: TGTGCCAGCACCGGGGGCCGCAATCAGCCCCAGCATTTT. Translation: CASTGGRNQPQHF. V usage is TRBV7-9 and J usage is TRBJ1-5, with D perhaps TRBD1 (6 bases). Germline CDR1 and CDR2: SEHNR and FQNEAQ (reference sequence). CDR3 length: 13 amino acids. V lost 7 bases and J 2 bases, leaving 9 bases between the germline ends. Drawing the rest from reference TRBV7-9 and TRBJ1-5, the complete variable domain is DTGVSQNPRHKITKRGQNVTFRCDPISEHNRLYWYRQTLGQGPEFLTYFQNEAQLEKSRLLSDRFSAERPKGSFSTLEIQRTEQGDSAMYLCASTGGRNQPQHFGDGTRLSIL.

This clone appeared a single time. The CDR3 spells CASSVSGTGQEKLFF. Written as DNA, the CDR3 is TGCGCCAGCAGCGTTTCCGGGACAGGGCAAGAAAAACTGTTTTTT. The chain uses TRBV5-1 and TRBJ1-4; 9 bases are shared with TRBD1. The V gene end was trimmed by 4 bases and the J gene end by 8 bases; junction bases not matched to a gene: 9. This CDR3 has 15 amino acids. The germline V gene encodes CDR1 SGHRS and CDR2 YFSETQ.

CDR3 DNA: TGCGCCAGCAGCTTGGAACCGGGAACTAATGAAAAACTGTTTTTT. Its translation is CASSLEPGTNEKLFF. J is TRBJ1-4 and V is TRBV5-1, with no clear D. The germline V gene encodes CDR1 SGHRS and CDR2 YFSETQ. The CDR3 runs to 15 residues. Trimming removed 0 bases from V and 1 base from J, with 7 bases in between.

This rearrangement joins TRBV3-1 (or the pseudogene TRBV3-2) to TRBJ2-3, with 7 bases identical to TRBD2. V lost 3 bases and J lost 2; bases outside the gene matches: 5. Germline loops: CDR1 LGHDT, CDR2 YNNKEL (reference sequence). The CDR3 length is 15 residues. For the CDR3, the DNA is TGTGCCAGCAGCCAGGGAGGGGACTACACAGATACGCAGTATTTT. Translating it yields CASSQGGDYTDTQYF.

This chain links TRBV6-5 with TRBJ2-5; D unclear. Trimming removed 6 bases at V and 9 bases at J, with 11 bases between. CDR3 length: 11 residues. Germline CDR1 MNHEY, CDR2 SVGAGI. This chain's CDR3 is CASSYGRAQYF. The CDR3 nucleotides are TGTGCCAGCAGCTATGGGCGCGCCCAGTACTTC.

The chain uses TRBV5-1 and TRBJ1-1, with TRBD1 as a possible D gene (5 bases). V shed 0 bases and J shed 0 bases, with 12 bases lying between them. The germline V gene has CDR1 SGHRS and CDR2 YFSETQ. This CDR3 has 16 amino acids. Here the CDR3 DNA reads TGCGCCAGCAGCTTGGTTAGGGGAAGGATGAACACTGAAGCTTTCTTT. This codes for CASSLVRGRMNTEAFF. The complete variable domain, with remaining parts taken from reference TRBV5-1 and TRBJ1-1, reads KAGVTQTPRYLIKTRGQQVTLSCSPISGHRSVSWYQQTPGQGLQFLFEYFSETQRNKGNFPGRFSGRQFSNSRSEMNVSTLELGDSALYLCASSLVRGRMNTEAFFGQGTRLTVV.

V usage is TRBV6-5 and J usage is TRBJ2-7, with D possibly matching TRBD1 (6 bases). CDR1 and CDR2 (germline): MNHEY, SVGAGI. Trimming stripped 2 bases from V and 3 bases from J, with 14 bases between. This CDR3 is built from 15 residues. CDR3 region: CASSYGQGSVYEQYF. CDR3 nucleotides: TGTGCCAGCAGTTACGGGCAGGGGAGCGTCTACGAGCAGTACTTC.

The chain joins TRBV18 to TRBJ1-6; D gene unclear. The CDR3 runs to 14 residues. Trimming took 3 bases from V and 6 from J, leaving 9 bases between them. Germline V gives CDR1 KGHSH, CDR2 LQKENI. CDR3 amino acids: CASSPGGLNSPLHF. In nucleotides, the CDR3 is TGTGCCAGCTCACCGGGAGGGCTTAATTCACCCCTCCACTTT. Using reference TRBV18 and TRBJ1-6 for the parts outside the CDR3, the full variable domain is NAGVMQNPRHLVRRRGQEARLRCSPMKGHSHVYWYRQLPEEGLKFMVYLQKENIIDESGMPKERFSAEFPKEGPSILRIQQVVRGDSAAYFCASSPGGLNSPLHFGNGTRLTVT.

V and J are TRBV30 and TRBJ1-3; D might be TRBD1 (6 bases). The V end lost 3 bases, the J end lost 9 bases, and 24 bases lay between the germline ends. CDR1 is GTSNPN and CDR2 is SVGIG in the germline V gene (reference sequence). This CDR3 is 16 amino acids long. CDR3 in DNA: TGTGCCTGGAGGGACTGGGGCAGGGGAATCGCGGGCACCATATATTTT. Its translation: CAWRDWGRGIAGTIYF. Drawing the rest from reference TRBV30 and TRBJ1-3, the complete variable domain is SQTIHQWPATLVQPVGSPLSLECTVEGTSNPNLYWYRQAAGRGLQLLFYSVGIGQISSEVPQNLSASRPQDRQFILSSKKLLLSDSGFYLCAWRDWGRGIAGTIYFGEGSWLTVV.

In the case of this clone: The CDR3 ends on some other residue instead of the conserved phenylalanine or tryptophan, so this is likely a read error. The limits of the CDR3 on the DNA are not certain, so only TCRdb's listed CDR3 is given. The rearrangement joins TRBV7-9 to TRBJ1-1; the table names TRBD1, a call not compared with the DNA. The V gene's germline CDR1 is SEHNR and CDR2 FQNEAQ (reference sequence). 13 amino acids form the CDR3, both terminal residues included. CDR3 region: CASSSGTGGPNHI.

The CDR3 nucleotides read TGTGCCAGCAGTCCCCGCCCAATAACAAGCAATCAGCCCCAGCATTTT. Translated, it gives CASSPRPITSNQPQHF. The V and J genes are TRBV21-1 and TRBJ1-5; the D call of TRBD1 is as the table states it, not checked on the DNA. TRBV21-1 is reported as a pseudogene. This CDR3 region has 16 residues.

In DNA, the CDR3 is TGTGCCAGCAGCCTAGAAGTTGGGCGGGCCTCCTACGAGCAGTACTTC. Translated: CASSLEVGRASYEQYF. The V gene is TRBV3-1 (or the pseudogene TRBV3-2), the J gene TRBJ2-7; tentative D call: TRBD2 (5 bases). In germline, CDR1 is LGHDT, CDR2 YNNKEL (reference sequence). This CDR3 comprises 16 residues. V lost 4 bases and J 0 bases, leaving 16 bases between the germline ends.

The chain couples TRBV12-3 or TRBV12-4 to TRBJ2-1; D not certain. The V end lost 7 bases, the J end lost 8 bases, and 15 bases lay between the germline ends. The CDR3 is 13 amino acids. The CDR3 sequence: CASTYQVGDEQFF. The DNA for the CDR3 is TGTGCCAGCACTTACCAGGTTGGCGATGAGCAGTTCTTC.

The rearrangement links TRBV9 to TRBJ1-2, with 10 bases identical to TRBD1. V was clipped by 3 bases and J by 8 bases; unmatched bases: 10. Germline V CDR1 and CDR2: SGDLS, YYNGEE. CDR3 length: 15 amino acids. The CDR3 DNA reads as TGTGCCAGCAGCGCCGACAGGGGGCCCGTTCGGGGCTACACCTTC. Its translation is CASSADRGPVRGYTF.

This clone has a handful of counts. The chain is built from TRBV5-1 and TRBJ1-1; 10 bases map to TRBD1. The CDR3 totals 15 residues. Per the germline V gene, CDR1 is SGHRS and CDR2 is YFSETQ. V shed 4 bases, J shed 4 bases, and the junction held 7 bases outside the gene matches. The CDR3 reads CASSPGTGEGTEAFF. CDR3 sequence (DNA): TGCGCCAGCAGCCCCGGGACAGGGGAGGGCACTGAAGCTTTCTTT.

This chain connects TRBV28 to TRBJ2-7, with TRBD1 as a possible D gene (6 bases). Germline V gives CDR1 MDHEN, CDR2 SYDVKM. Trimming removed 11 bases at V and 3 bases at J, with 14 bases between. The CDR3 sequence is 12 residues long. CDR3 coding DNA: TGTGCCGGCTCGGACAGACACTACGAGCAGTACTTC. Translated: CAGSDRHYEQYF. The complete variable domain, with remaining parts taken from reference TRBV28 and TRBJ2-7, reads DVKVTQSSRYLVKRTGEKVFLECVQDMDHENMFWYRQDPGLGLRLIYFSYDVKMKEKGDIPEGYSVSREKKERFSLILESASTNQTSMYLCAGSDRHYEQYFGPGTRLTVT.

The chain carries TRBV7-2 and TRBJ2-2, with D perhaps TRBD1 (6 bases). Between the trimmed V and J ends, which lost 2 bases and 6 bases, there was a span of 13 bases. CDR1 is SGHTA and CDR2 is FQGNSA in the germline V gene. The CDR3 contains 15 residues. The CDR3 is CASSLPGDPPGELFF. The DNA of the CDR3 is TGTGCCAGCAGCTTACCAGGGGACCCCCCCGGGGAGCTGTTTTTT.

The chain has TRBV6-2 or TRBV6-3 and TRBJ1-5, with D possibly being TRBD1 (6 bases). Trimming removed 2 bases from V and 2 bases from J, with 10 bases in between. This CDR3 comprises 15 residues. Germline V lookup: CDR1 MNHEY, CDR2 SVGEGT. The CDR3 bases are TGTGCCAGCAGTTACGGGGGCGAGGGCAATCAGCCCCAGCATTTT. This encodes CASSYGGEGNQPQHF.

The J gene is TRBJ2-1, the V gene TRBV9; 8 bases match TRBD1. Germline V gene sequence: CDR1 SGDLS, CDR2 YYNGEE. With 2 bases clipped from V and 1 base from J, the junction kept 5 bases outside the gene matches. CDR3 length: 16 amino acids. CDR3 sequence (DNA): TGTGCCAGCAGCGTCTCAGGGGGCAGGTCCTACAATGAGCAGTTCTTC. Protein sequence: CASSVSGGRSYNEQFF.

V gene TRBV20-1 combines with J gene TRBJ1-1; a weak D match, TRBD1 (6 bases). The CDR3 consists of 12 residues. The germline CDR1 and CDR2 sequences are DFQATT and SNEGSKA (reference sequence). The germline V and J ends were trimmed by 3 bases and 11 bases, with 16 bases remaining between them. The CDR3 sequence: CSASPPQGRAFF. As DNA, the CDR3 is TGCAGTGCTAGTCCCCCACAGGGACGGGCTTTCTTT.

CDR3 sequence reads: CAYSQISYEQYF. Written as DNA, the CDR3 is TGTGCCTACTCACAGATCTCCTACGAGCAGTACTTC. The chain is built from TRBV2 and TRBJ2-7; no clear D gene. Trimming took 11 bases from V and 0 from J, leaving 11 bases between them. Germline V gene sequence: CDR1 SNHLY, CDR2 FYNNEI. CDR3 length equals 12 residues.